Listed below are T cell receptor beta chains from one sample, sequenced in a study of cytomegalovirus exposure and HLA in healthy donors. Generated by immunoSEQ multiplex PCR, the TCRdb table keeps only in-frame clones and is missing some. The sample lists approximately 100,000 clones, roughly 80% occurring once. The source material was PBMCs. These receptors all come from a female donor in good health and CMV-seronegative. Each CDR3 is given with its conserved first and last residue. A D gene is named only where the DNA matches it firmly. Expanded clones are given a class, and other clones once, few, many or no size at all.

D: TRBD2
J: TRBJ2-3
size: NA
V: TRBV28
DNA: TGTGCCAGCAGTTCGGGACTAGCGGGGGGCCGGGGCACAGATACGCAGTATTTT
CDR3: CASSSGLAGGRGTDTQYF

D: NA
J: TRBJ2-3
size: NA
V: TRBV7-2
DNA: TGTGCCAGCAGCTTTGGCAGGGGCACAGATACGCAGTATTTT
CDR3: CASSFGRGTDTQYF

D: TRBD1
J: TRBJ1-6
size: once
V: TRBV27
DNA: TGTGCCAGCAGTTTACTACCGGGACAGGGTGACTCCTATAATTCACCCCTCCACTTT
CDR3: CASSLLPGQGDSYNSPLHF

D: TRBD1
J: TRBJ1-2
size: NA
V: TRBV4-3
DNA: TGCGCCAGCAGCCCAGGAGGGGGACAGACCTATGGCTACACCTTC
CDR3: CASSPGGGQTYGYTF

D: NA
J: TRBJ1-3
size: NA
V: TRBV19
DNA: TGTGCCAGTAACCCTGGGACTGCTGGAAACACCATATATTTT
CDR3: CASNPGTAGNTIYF

D: TRBD1
J: TRBJ2-7
size: NA
V: TRBV20-1
DNA: TGCAGTGCTAGGACCCGGGACAGGGAATCTTTC
CDR3: CSARTRDRESF

D: NA
J: TRBJ2-7
size: NA
V: TRBV27
DNA: TGTGCCAGCAGTTTTGGAGAGACCTACGAGCAGTACTTC
CDR3: CASSFGETYEQYF

D: NA
J: TRBJ1-2
size: NA
V: TRBV28
DNA: TGTGCCAGCAGTTTATCCGCCGACAGGAGGGGCTACACCTTC
CDR3: CASSLSADRRGYTF

D: TRBD2
J: TRBJ2-1
size: once
V: TRBV19
DNA: TGTGCCAGTAGGGCTAGCGGGGGGTGGAATGAGCAGTTCTTC
CDR3: CASRASGGWNEQFF

D: TRBD1
J: TRBJ1-1
size: NA
V: TRBV5-1
DNA: TGCGCCAGCAGCCAATATTACAGGGGTTGGGCCACTGAAGCTTTCTTT
CDR3: CASSQYYRGWATEAFF

D: TRBD1
J: TRBJ2-7
size: NA
V: TRBV28
DNA: TGTGCCAGCAGTAGCGGGACAGGGGGCGCGTACGAGCAGTACTTC
CDR3: CASSSGTGGAYEQYF

D: TRBD2
J: TRBJ2-1
size: NA
V: TRBV12-5
DNA: TGTGCTAGTGGCGTAAGCGGGGGGGCCCGGGCTGAGCAGTTCTTC
CDR3: CASGVSGGARAEQFF

D: NA
J: TRBJ1-2
size: NA
V: TRBV7-2
DNA: TGTGCCAGCAGCGCACAGGCCGCTAACTATGGCTACACCTTC
CDR3: CASSAQAANYGYTF

D: TRBD1
J: TRBJ1-5
size: NA
V: TRBV5-8
DNA: TGTGCCAGCAGAGAGACCGGGACAGGGGTCAAACAGCCCCAGCATTTT
CDR3: CASRETGTGVKQPQHF

D: NA
J: TRBJ2-1
size: NA
V: TRBV7-8
DNA: TGTGCCAGCAGCCCCGACAGACTTAATGAGCAGTTCTTC
CDR3: CASSPDRLNEQFF

D: NA
J: TRBJ2-7
size: NA
V: TRBV2
DNA: TGTGCCAGCAGTACCCGGGACAACTACGAGCAGTACTTC
CDR3: CASSTRDNYEQYF

D: TRBD1
J: TRBJ2-7
size: NA
V: TRBV19
DNA: TGTGCCAGTAGTCGACGGGACAGGGGTAACTACGAGCAGTACTTC
CDR3: CASSRRDRGNYEQYF

D: TRBD1
J: TRBJ2-1
size: NA
V: TRBV10-3
DNA: TGTGCCATCAGCGCGACAGGGGGCGGCAATGAGCAGTTCTTC
CDR3: CAISATGGGNEQFF

D: TRBD2
J: TRBJ2-1
size: NA
V: TRBV4-3
DNA: TGCGCCAGCAGCCAAGATCGGGGGGGAGCCTACAATGAGCAGTTCTTC
CDR3: CASSQDRGGAYNEQFF

D: TRBD2
J: TRBJ2-7
size: NA
V: TRBV10-3
DNA: TGTGCCATCACTAGCGGGGGGTACGAGCAGTACTTC
CDR3: CAITSGGYEQYF